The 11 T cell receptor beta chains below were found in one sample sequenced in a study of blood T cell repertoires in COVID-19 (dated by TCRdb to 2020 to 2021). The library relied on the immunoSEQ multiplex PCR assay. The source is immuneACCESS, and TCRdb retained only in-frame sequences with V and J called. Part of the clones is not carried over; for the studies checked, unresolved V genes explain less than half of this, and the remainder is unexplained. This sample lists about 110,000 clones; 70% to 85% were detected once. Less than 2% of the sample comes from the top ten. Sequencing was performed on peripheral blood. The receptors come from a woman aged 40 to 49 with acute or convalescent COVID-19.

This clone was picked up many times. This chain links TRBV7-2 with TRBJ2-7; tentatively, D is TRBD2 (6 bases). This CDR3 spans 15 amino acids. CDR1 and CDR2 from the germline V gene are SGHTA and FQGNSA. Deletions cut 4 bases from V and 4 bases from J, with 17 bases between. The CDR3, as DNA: TGTGCCAGCAGCTCCACCTCTAGCGCCCTATACGAGCAGTACTTC. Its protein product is CASSSTSSALYEQYF.

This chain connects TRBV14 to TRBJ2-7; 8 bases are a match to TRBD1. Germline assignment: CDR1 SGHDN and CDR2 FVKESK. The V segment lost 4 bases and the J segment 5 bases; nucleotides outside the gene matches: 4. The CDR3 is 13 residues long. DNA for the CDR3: TGTGCCAGCAGCCCATGGACAGGGAACGAGCAGTACTTC. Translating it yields CASSPWTGNEQYF.

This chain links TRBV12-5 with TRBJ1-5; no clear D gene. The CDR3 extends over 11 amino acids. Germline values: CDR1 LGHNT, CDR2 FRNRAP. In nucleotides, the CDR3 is TGTGCCAGAGTCCGGGGACAGCCCCAGCATTTT. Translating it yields CARVRGQPQHF.

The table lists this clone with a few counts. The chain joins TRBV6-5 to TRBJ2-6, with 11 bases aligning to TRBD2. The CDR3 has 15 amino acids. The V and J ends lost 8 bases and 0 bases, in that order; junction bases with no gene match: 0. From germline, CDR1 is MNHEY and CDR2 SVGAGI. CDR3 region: CASGTSGSGANVLTF. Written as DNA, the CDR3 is TGTGCCAGCGGGACTAGCGGCTCTGGGGCCAACGTCCTGACTTTC.

The CDR3 region has the DNA TGTGCCAGTAGTGGCCCTCAGGGGGCGGACGGGGAGCTGTTTTTT. It is translated as CASSGPQGADGELFF. The chain uses TRBV19 and TRBJ2-2, with TRBD1 matching over 8 bases. The CDR3 sequence is 15 residues long. Trimming at V came to 5 bases and at J to 7 bases, leaving 9 bases not matched to a gene. Looked up from germline, CDR1 is LNHDA and CDR2 is SQIVND (reference sequence). The full variable domain, in which reference TRBV19 and TRBJ2-2 provide the parts outside the CDR3, is DGGITQSPKYLFRKEGQNVTLSCEQNLNHDAMYWYRQDPGQGLRLIYYSQIVNDFQKGDIAEGYSVSREKKESFPLTVTSAQKNPTAFYLCASSGPQGADGELFFGEGSRLTVL.

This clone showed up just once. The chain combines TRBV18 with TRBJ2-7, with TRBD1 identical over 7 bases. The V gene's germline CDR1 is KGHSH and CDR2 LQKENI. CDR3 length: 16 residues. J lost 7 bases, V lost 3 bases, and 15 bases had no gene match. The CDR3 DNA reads TGTGCCAGCTCACCTGGGCTTGGGGACAGCGTCAAAGAGCAGTACTTC. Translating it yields CASSPGLGDSVKEQYF.

CDR3 nucleotides: TGTGCCAGCAGTTATAACCCAACGGGGACCGGGGAGCTGTTTTTT. This translates into CASSYNPTGTGELFF. The V gene is TRBV6-6, the J gene TRBJ2-2; possibly TRBD2 for D (5 bases). Trimming pared 3 bases from V and 5 bases from J, leaving 13 bases between. This CDR3 is built from 15 residues. CDR1 and CDR2 from the germline V gene are MNHNY and SVGAGI (reference sequence).

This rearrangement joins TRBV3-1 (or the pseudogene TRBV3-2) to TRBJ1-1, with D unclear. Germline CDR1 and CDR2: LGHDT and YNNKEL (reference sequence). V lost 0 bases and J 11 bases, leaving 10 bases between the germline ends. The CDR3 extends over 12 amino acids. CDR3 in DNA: TGTGCCAGCAGCCAAGAAAACCGCGCCGCTTTCTTT. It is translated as CASSQENRAAFF.

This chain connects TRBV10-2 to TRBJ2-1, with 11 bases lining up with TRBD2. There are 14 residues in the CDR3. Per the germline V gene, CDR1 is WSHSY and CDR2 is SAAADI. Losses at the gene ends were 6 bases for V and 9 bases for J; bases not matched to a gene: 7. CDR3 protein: CASRTSGGGSEQFF. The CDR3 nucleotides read TGCGCCAGCAGAACTAGCGGGGGTGGAAGTGAGCAGTTCTTC.

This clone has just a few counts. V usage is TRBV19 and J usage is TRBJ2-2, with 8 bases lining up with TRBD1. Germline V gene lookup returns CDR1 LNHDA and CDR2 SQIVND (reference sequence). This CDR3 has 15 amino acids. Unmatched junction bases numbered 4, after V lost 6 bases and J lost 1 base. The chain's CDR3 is CASRTGTGNTGELFF. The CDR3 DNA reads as TGTGCCAGTAGGACCGGGACAGGGAACACCGGGGAGCTGTTTTTT. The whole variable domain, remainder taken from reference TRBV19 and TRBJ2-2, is DGGITQSPKYLFRKEGQNVTLSCEQNLNHDAMYWYRQDPGQGLRLIYYSQIVNDFQKGDIAEGYSVSREKKESFPLTVTSAQKNPTAFYLCASRTGTGNTGELFFGEGSRLTVL.

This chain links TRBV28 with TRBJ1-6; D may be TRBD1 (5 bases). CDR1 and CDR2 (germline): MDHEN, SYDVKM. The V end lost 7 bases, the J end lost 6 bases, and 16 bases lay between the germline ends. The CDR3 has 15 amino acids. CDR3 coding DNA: TGTGCCAGCAAGTTTGTGGGGGGGGTTAATTCACCCCTCCACTTT. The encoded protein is CASKFVGGVNSPLHF.